A single sample gave rise to the 8 T cell receptor beta chains below, sequenced in a study of cytomegalovirus exposure and HLA in healthy donors. TCRdb's copy holds only in-frame clones and misses some; the assay was immunoSEQ multiplex PCR. The sample includes roughly 56,000 clones, roughly nine tenths of them seen just once. Sequenced: PBMCs. These receptors were taken from a woman aged 25 to 39 in good health and CMV-seronegative.

The gene calls are TRBV2 and TRBJ1-4, with D hard to call. Germline V gene sequence: CDR1 SNHLY, CDR2 FYNNEI. Trimming took off 1 base at V and 0 bases at J, with 9 bases between the two ends. CDR3 length: 16 residues. The CDR3 DNA is TGTGCCAGCAGTGAAGTAGAATATGCAACTAATGAAAAACTGTTTTTT. This codes for CASSEVEYATNEKLFF.

This chain connects TRBV21-1 to TRBJ2-3; whether TRBD2, the table's D call, matches the DNA was not checked. TRBV21-1 represents a pseudogene. The CDR3 has 16 residues. The DNA for the CDR3 is TGTGCCAGCAGCAATAAAGGAGCGGGCCGCGGAGATACGCAGTATTTT. This translates into CASSNKGAGRGDTQYF.

This chain connects TRBV19 to TRBJ2-2, with 7 bases lining up with TRBD1. V dropped 11 bases and J dropped 4; count of bases not matched to a gene: 7. The germline V gene encodes CDR1 LNHDA and CDR2 SQIVND (reference sequence). This CDR3 has 13 residues. CDR3: CALGTETTGELFF. CDR3 nucleotides: TGTGCCCTAGGGACAGAAACCACCGGGGAGCTGTTTTTT.

This chain joins TRBV5-1 and TRBJ1-4, with D maybe TRBD1 (6 bases). CDR1 SGHRS and CDR2 YFSETQ come from the germline V gene. CDR3 size: 13 residues. This chain's CDR3 is CAYAGEIHEKLFF. Written as DNA, the CDR3 is TGCGCATACGCAGGGGAGATTCATGAAAAACTGTTTTTT.

The V gene is TRBV2, the J gene TRBJ1-2; D call uncertain. Per the germline V gene, CDR1 is SNHLY and CDR2 is FYNNEI. CDR3 size: 14 residues. Trimming left V 1 base short and J 2 bases short, with 8 bases between. CDR3 region: CASSEVRGNYGYTF. CDR3 sequence (DNA): TGTGCCAGCAGTGAAGTGAGAGGGAACTATGGCTACACCTTC.

The V and J genes are TRBV5-1 and TRBJ2-1; TRBD2 matches at 11 bases. The germline V gene encodes CDR1 SGHRS and CDR2 YFSETQ. The V gene end was trimmed by 1 base and the J gene end by 4 bases; junction bases not matched to a gene: 4. The CDR3 sequence is 16 residues long. The CDR3 is CASSLKTSGGYNEQFF. CDR3 coding DNA: TGCGCCAGCAGCTTGAAAACTAGCGGGGGTTACAATGAGCAGTTCTTC.

This chain uses TRBV2 with TRBJ2-4, with 7 bases lining up with TRBD2. The CDR3 length is 14 residues. Trimming removed 8 bases from V and 4 bases from J; junction bases left unmatched: 8. Germline lookup yields CDR1 SNHLY and CDR2 FYNNEI. The CDR3 here is CASGGGIEKNIQYF. In nucleotides, the CDR3 is TGTGCCAGCGGGGGGGGGATAGAGAAAAACATTCAGTACTTC.

The chain combines TRBV28 with TRBJ2-1, with D maybe TRBD2 (5 bases). In germline, CDR1 is MDHEN, CDR2 SYDVKM. Deletions cut 1 base from V and 4 bases from J, with 14 bases between. The length of the CDR3 is 16 residues. Here the CDR3 DNA reads TGTGCCAGCAGTTTATTAAGCGGCTACCTATACAATGAGCAGTTCTTC. Encoded protein: CASSLLSGYLYNEQFF.